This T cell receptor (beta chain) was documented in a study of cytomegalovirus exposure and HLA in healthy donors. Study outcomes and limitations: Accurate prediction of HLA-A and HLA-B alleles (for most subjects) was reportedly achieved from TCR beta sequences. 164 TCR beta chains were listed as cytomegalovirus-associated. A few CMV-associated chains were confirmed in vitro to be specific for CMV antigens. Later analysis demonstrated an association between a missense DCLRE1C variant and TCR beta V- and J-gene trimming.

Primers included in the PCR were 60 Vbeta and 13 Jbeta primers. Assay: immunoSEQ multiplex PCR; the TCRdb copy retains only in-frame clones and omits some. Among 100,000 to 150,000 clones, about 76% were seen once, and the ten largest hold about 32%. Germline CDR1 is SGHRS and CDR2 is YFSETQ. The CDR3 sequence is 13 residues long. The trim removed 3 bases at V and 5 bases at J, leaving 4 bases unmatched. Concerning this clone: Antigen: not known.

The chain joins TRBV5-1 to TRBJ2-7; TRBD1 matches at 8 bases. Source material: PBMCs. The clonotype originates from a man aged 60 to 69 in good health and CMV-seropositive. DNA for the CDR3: TGCGCCAGCAGCTATGACAGGGGAAACGAGCAGTACTTC. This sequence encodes CASSYDRGNEQYF.